The clone carrying this T cell receptor (beta chain) was counted ten times or more. Antigen: not known. Time point meaning: persistent/refractory GD, antithyroid drugs over 5 years with positive TRAb. The TCR library was made from RNA extracted from PBMCs. Patients all came to the study from an endocrinology department in Xi'an, China. Assembly of TCR beta libraries relied on iRepertoire HTBI primers together with Arm-PCR of CDR3 regions. In TCRdb, the multiplex PCR reads were re-called with MiXCR into one record per CDR3 protein. Of roughly 400,000 distinct CDR3 sequences detected, around 23% appear once; the ten largest clones hold roughly an eighth. The CDR3 is 14 amino acids. Trimming at V came to 5 bases and at J to 4 bases, leaving 6 bases not matched to a gene. Germline values: CDR1 MDHEN, CDR2 SYDVKM. This sample is drawn from a study of regulatory T cells in long-lasting Graves disease. Overall study context: Graves' disease counted as persistent after over 5 years of antithyroid drugs with positive TSH receptor antibodies. Study-wide points: Thyroid tissue went unstudied; only peripheral blood was examined. TRBV28, TRBJ1-2 and TRBJ2-5 were segments that persistent disease favored.

The clonotype originates from a female donor with Graves disease. The gene calls are TRBV28 and TRBJ2-7, with 9 positions matching TRBD1. The sample consisted of peripheral blood mononuclear cells (PBMCs), taken when the disease was refractory, from a patient treated with antithyroid drugs. The chain's CDR3 is CASSRDRVKYEQYF. In DNA, the CDR3 is TGTGCCAGCAGTCGGGACAGGGTAAAGTACGAGCAGTACTTC.